Listed here are 21 T cell receptor beta chains from one sample, sequenced in a study of T cell repertoires in cytomegalovirus infection. TCRdb called the reads again in MiXCR, with one record for every CDR3 protein. The table lists 450,000 to 550,000 distinct CDR3 sequences, approximately 15% of them singletons. The sample comprised CD8+ T cells from PBMCs. All receptors come from a human donor in good health (CMV status not recorded). Some clones in this sample may be carry-over from other donors' samples.

This clonotype was picked up many times. The CDR3 region has the DNA TGTGCCAGCAGTTACCAGGTGGCTAGCGTCCCCTACAATGAGCAGTTCTTC. Protein sequence: CASSYQVASVPYNEQFF. The chain employs TRBV6-5 and TRBJ2-1; weak D call: TRBD2 (6 bases). The ends were cut back, 2 bases at V and 2 bases at J, with 16 bases in the middle. Germline assignment: CDR1 MNHEY and CDR2 SVGAGI. CDR3 length: 17 amino acids.

In this sample, this clonotype turned up many times. V is TRBV12-3 or TRBV12-4 and J is TRBJ1-6, with D maybe TRBD1 (5 bases). Trimming removed 3 bases from V and 2 bases from J, with 5 bases in between. The CDR3 loop spans 14 amino acids. The CDR3 loop reads CASSFRAYNSPLHF. In DNA, the CDR3 is TGTGCCAGCAGTTTCAGGGCCTATAATTCACCCCTCCACTTT.

This clonotype came up many times. The CDR3 region has the DNA TGTGCCACCAGCAGAGATAGGAACAGGAACACTGAAGCTTTCTTT. It translates to CATSRDRNRNTEAFF. This rearrangement joins TRBV15 to TRBJ1-1; unclear D gene. The CDR3 sequence is 15 residues long. Trimming removed 0 bases at V and 1 base at J, with 9 bases between. Germline values: CDR1 LNHNV, CDR2 YYDKDF (reference sequence).

This clonotype appeared many times. This chain joins TRBV7-3 and TRBJ2-1, with TRBD2 matching over 10 bases. The ends lost 3 bases at V and 5 bases at J; junction bases unmatched: 4. Germline V gene data show CDR1 as SGHTA and CDR2 as FQGTGA. The CDR3 extends over 15 amino acids. CDR3 coding DNA: TGTGCCAGCAGCTTGACTAGCGGGTTAAACAATGAGCAGTTCTTC. Translation gives CASSLTSGLNNEQFF. The whole variable domain, remainder taken from reference TRBV7-3 and TRBJ2-1, is GAGVSQTPSNKVTEKGKYVELRCDPISGHTALYWYRQSLGQGPEFLIYFQGTGAADDSGLPNDRFFAVRPEGSVSTLKIQRTERGDSAVYLCASSLTSGLNNEQFFGPGTRLTVL.

This clonotype was seen at least ten times. Here the CDR3 reads CANPGVMTGELFF. The CDR3, as DNA: TGTGCCAACCCAGGGGTTATGACCGGGGAGCTGTTTTTT. V gene TRBV7-8 combines with J gene TRBJ2-2, with D tentatively TRBD1 (6 bases). This CDR3 is 13 amino acids long. CDR1 SGHVS and CDR2 FQNEAQ come from the germline V gene. V shed 10 bases and J shed 5 bases, with 14 bases lying between them.

The gene calls are TRBV4-2 and TRBJ2-4; no definite D call. Germline V CDR1 and CDR2: LGHNA, YNFKEQ. The CDR3 contains 16 residues. The V and J ends lost 0 bases and 0 bases respectively, with 9 bases between them. CDR3 sequence: CASSQDHLLAKNIQYF. The DNA of the CDR3 is TGTGCCAGCAGCCAAGATCACCTCTTAGCCAAAAACATTCAGTACTTC.

The sample holds many counts of this clonotype. V and J are TRBV28 and TRBJ1-6; the D gene is possibly TRBD1 (5 bases). This CDR3 is 17 amino acids long. The germline V and J ends were trimmed by 2 bases and 8 bases, with 19 bases remaining between them. The germline V gene has CDR1 MDHEN and CDR2 SYDVKM. In DNA, the CDR3 is TGTGCCAGCAGTTTACCCCTATGGGGGGAAGGGGATTCACCCCTCCACTTT. The encoded protein is CASSLPLWGEGDSPLHF.

Many counts were recorded for this clonotype. This rearrangement joins TRBV28 to TRBJ2-5; D is unresolved. Germline CDR1 reads MDHEN; CDR2 reads SYDVKM. The CDR3 runs to 13 residues. The V end was cut by 5 bases, the J end by 2 bases, with 9 bases between. For the CDR3, the DNA is TGTGCCAGCAGTGATCGGCAGCAAGAGACCCAGTACTTC. Its translation: CASSDRQQETQYF.

The chain employs TRBV19 and TRBJ2-1; possibly TRBD1 for D (5 bases). This CDR3 comprises 15 residues. Germline CDR1 reads LNHDA; CDR2 reads SQIVND (reference sequence). Trimming stripped 2 bases from V and 4 bases from J, with 12 bases between. The CDR3 loop is CASSILGEGYNEQFF. The CDR3 DNA reads as TGTGCCAGTAGTATATTAGGGGAAGGATACAATGAGCAGTTCTTC.

The rearrangement joins TRBV10-1 to TRBJ2-7, with a possible D match to TRBD2 (6 bases). Germline CDR1 reads WNHNN; CDR2 reads SYGVQD (reference sequence). There are 14 residues in the CDR3. V lost 0 bases and J 5 bases, leaving 11 bases between the germline ends. CDR3: CASSESGEANEQYF. Written as DNA, the CDR3 is TGCGCCAGCAGTGAGTCTGGGGAGGCCAACGAGCAGTACTTC.

A few counts support this clonotype. The CDR3 loop reads CASRGSTYEQYF. DNA for the CDR3: TGTGCCAGCAGGGGTAGTACCTACGAGCAGTACTTC. J is TRBJ2-7 and V is TRBV27; D remains ambiguous. This CDR3 contains 12 residues. Germline V gene data show CDR1 as MNHEY and CDR2 as SMNVEV (reference sequence). V was cut by 6 bases and J by 2 bases, with 8 bases left in between.

At least ten counts were recorded for this clonotype. The V and J genes are TRBV7-9 and TRBJ2-1, with D possibly being TRBD1 or TRBD2 (7 bases each). The CDR3 extends over 16 amino acids. Germline V gives CDR1 SEHNR, CDR2 FQNEAQ (reference sequence). The V and J ends lost 10 bases and 0 bases respectively, with 19 bases between them. This CDR3 is CATQGLAESSYNEQFF. CDR3 DNA sequence: TGTGCCACACAGGGGCTAGCGGAGAGCTCCTACAATGAGCAGTTCTTC.

The V call is TRBV28, the J call TRBJ2-4, with TRBD2 matching over 10 bases. Germline values: CDR1 MDHEN, CDR2 SYDVKM. The CDR3 is 18 amino acids. V lost 2 bases to trimming and J lost 1 base; unmatched junction nucleotides: 8. The CDR3 DNA sequence: TGTGCCAGCAGTTTAACGTTTAGCGGGAGGTTGGCCAAAAACATTCAGTACTTC. This gives the protein CASSLTFSGRLAKNIQYF.

This chain connects TRBV28 to TRBJ2-5; no reliable D call. CDR1 is MDHEN, CDR2 SYDVKM, per germline. The V and J ends lost 2 bases and 1 base respectively, with 8 bases between them. CDR3 size: 14 residues. CDR3 sequence reads: CASSLQRFQETQYF. In nucleotides, the CDR3 is TGTGCCAGCAGTTTACAGCGATTCCAAGAGACCCAGTACTTC.

V and J are TRBV29-1 and TRBJ1-1; 8 nucleotides align to TRBD1. Trimming at V came to 5 bases and at J to 1 base, leaving 6 bases not matched to a gene. From germline, CDR1 is SQVTM and CDR2 ANQGSEA. This CDR3 has 14 amino acids. The DNA for the CDR3 is TGCAGCGTTTCCAGGGGGCCCTGGAACACTGAAGCTTTCTTT. Its translation: CSVSRGPWNTEAFF.

This chain uses TRBV29-1 with TRBJ1-2, with TRBD1 identical over 8 bases. J was trimmed by 4 bases and V by 0 bases; bases with no gene match: 7. CDR3 length: 15 residues. CDR1 and CDR2 from the germline V gene are SQVTM and ANQGSEA. CDR3 loop: CSVEDLRTGRYGYTF. CDR3 DNA sequence: TGCAGCGTTGAAGACCTCCGGACAGGGCGCTATGGCTACACCTTC.

This clonotype was observed many times. The V call is TRBV7-9, the J call TRBJ1-5; D possibly corresponds to TRBD1 (5 bases). This CDR3 region has 17 residues. CDR1 is SEHNR, CDR2 FQNEAQ, per germline (reference sequence). V was cut by 1 base and J by 1 base, with 14 bases left in between. In nucleotides, the CDR3 is TGTGCCAGCAGCTTAGAAGGCGGGGGTGAGAGCAATCAGCCCCAGCATTTT. Translating gives CASSLEGGGESNQPQHF.

This clonotype was counted many times. The chain is built from TRBV4-1 and TRBJ1-2; 9 positions agree with TRBD1. From germline, CDR1 is MGHRA and CDR2 YSYEKL. V was clipped by 5 bases and J by 3 bases; unmatched bases: 16. This CDR3 contains 18 residues. The CDR3 sequence is CASSSHLLRDREDYGYTF. CDR3 coding DNA: TGCGCCAGCAGCTCACACCTTCTCCGGGACAGGGAGGACTATGGCTACACCTTC.

In regard to this clonotype: A read error may account for a junction end that differs from germline. The chain couples TRBV9 to TRBJ2-5; 9 bases map to TRBD1. Germline values: CDR1 SGDLS, CDR2 YYNGEE. This CDR3 is 15 amino acids long. The DNA for the CDR3 is TGTGCCAGCAGCGCCCCAGGACAGGGGCAAGAGACCCAGCACTTC. Its protein is CASSAPGQGQETQHF.

This chain links TRBV28 with TRBJ2-7; 8 bases are a match to TRBD2. Germline trimming cut 3 bases from V and 2 bases from J; bases unmatched to any gene: 9. Germline loops: CDR1 MDHEN, CDR2 SYDVKM. CDR3 length: 16 amino acids. The CDR3 loop is CASSFHSGKFAYEQYF. CDR3 sequence (DNA): TGTGCCAGCAGTTTCCATAGCGGGAAGTTTGCCTACGAGCAGTACTTC.

This clonotype was picked up a small number of times. This sequence joins TRBV27 and TRBJ2-5; D is undetermined. CDR1 MNHEY and CDR2 SMNVEV come from the germline V gene (reference sequence). This CDR3 contains 13 residues. V shed 6 bases and J shed 1 base, with 9 bases lying between them. CDR3 nucleotide sequence: TGTGCCAGCAGCCCTGTGACCCAAGAGACCCAGTACTTC. The encoded protein is CASSPVTQETQYF.